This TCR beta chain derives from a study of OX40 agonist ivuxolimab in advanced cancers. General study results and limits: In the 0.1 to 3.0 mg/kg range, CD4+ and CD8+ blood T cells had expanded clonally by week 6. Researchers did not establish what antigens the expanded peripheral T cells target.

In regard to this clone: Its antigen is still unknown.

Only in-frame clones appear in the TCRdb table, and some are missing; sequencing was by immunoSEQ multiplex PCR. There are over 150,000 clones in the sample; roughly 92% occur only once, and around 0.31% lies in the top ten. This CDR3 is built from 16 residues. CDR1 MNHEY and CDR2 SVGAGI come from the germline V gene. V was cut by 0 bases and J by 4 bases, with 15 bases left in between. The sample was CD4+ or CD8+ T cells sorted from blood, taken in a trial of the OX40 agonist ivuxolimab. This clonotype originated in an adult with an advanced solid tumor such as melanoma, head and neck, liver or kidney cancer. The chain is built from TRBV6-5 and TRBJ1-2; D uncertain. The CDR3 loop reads CASSYSIDPRAYGYTF. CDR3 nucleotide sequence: TGTGCCAGCAGTTACTCGATAGACCCGAGAGCCTATGGCTACACCTTC.